This T cell receptor (beta chain) stems from a study of somatic mutations in cytotoxic T cells in rheumatoid arthritis. The wider study: Patient blood was drawn as 30 ml EDTA; the draw came right after diagnosis and before any treatment.

The V and J ends lost 0 bases and 2 bases respectively, with 15 bases between them. CDR1 is LGHNA, CDR2 YSLEER, per germline. The CDR3 is 17 residues long. The data were produced by immunoSEQ multiplex PCR, yet TCRdb's version contains in-frame clones alone and is incomplete. This table has approximately 18,000 clones, around 80% appearing once. Study-wide results and limits: Unknown were the antigen targets of the expanded CD8+ clones.

Separation of CD4+ and CD8+ cells was performed by positive magnetic bead selection, and purity was verified by flow cytometry. Comments on this clone: Its specificity is unknown.

V and J are TRBV4-3 and TRBJ2-3; D may be TRBD2 (6 bases). Sequencing was done on a sample of CD8+ T cells sorted from blood. The source is an adult with rheumatoid arthritis. In nucleotides, the CDR3 is TGCGCCAGCAGCCAAGATGGAGCGGGCACCCTCACAGATACGCAGTATTTT. It translates to CASSQDGAGTLTDTQYF.